This passage covers 32 T cell receptor beta chains from one sample sequenced in a study of T cells after yellow fever vaccination. Each CDR3 protein gets one entry after TCRdb re-called the 5' RACE reads with MiXCR. In the table there are roughly 100,000 distinct CDR3 sequences, approximately 9% of which are singletons. The starting material was CD8+ T cells not binding an NS4B(214-222) dextramer, sorted from PBMCs, obtained less than 16 days after the first yellow fever vaccination. Source of these receptors: a young man who received the YFV17D yellow fever vaccine.

This rearrangement joins TRBV30 to TRBJ1-2; 7 bases align to TRBD1. The V gene's germline CDR1 is GTSNPN and CDR2 SVGIG (reference sequence). V dropped 4 bases and J dropped 7; count of bases not matched to a gene: 9. This CDR3 contains 13 residues. The CDR3 DNA follows: TGTGCCTGGATTTCGACAGGGCGGGGTGGCTACACCTTC. Translated, it gives CAWISTGRGGYTF.

The chain employs TRBV20-1 and TRBJ2-7; 10 bases line up with TRBD1. V shed 1 base and J 5 bases; nucleotides not matched to a gene: 8. Germline V lookup: CDR1 DFQATT, CDR2 SNEGSKA (reference sequence). The CDR3 runs 15 residues. The CDR3: CSARVSRQGANEQYF. The CDR3 nucleotides read TGCAGTGCTAGAGTATCCAGACAGGGGGCGAACGAGCAGTACTTC.

The J gene is TRBJ1-5, the V gene TRBV19; the match to TRBD1 covers 10 bases. CDR3 length equals 15 residues. With V trimmed by 3 bases and J by 7 bases, 6 bases remained unmatched. Germline V gives CDR1 LNHDA, CDR2 SQIVND (reference sequence). CDR3 sequence (DNA): TGTGCCAGTAGTATCTCCGGGACAGGGGACCAGCCCCAGCATTTT. Protein: CASSISGTGDQPQHF.

This clonotype was counted only a few times. This chain links TRBV27 with TRBJ2-3, with D hard to call. CDR1 and CDR2 from the germline V gene are MNHEY and SMNVEV (reference sequence). V was clipped by 2 bases and J by 4 bases, with 7 bases between them. This CDR3 is built from 13 residues. This CDR3 reads CASSLLSSDTQYF. The CDR3 nucleotides read TGTGCCAGCAGTTTACTATCTTCAGATACGCAGTATTTT.

This clonotype was seen a handful of times. The genes are TRBV4-1 and TRBJ2-7; TRBD1 aligns across 7 bases. Germline V CDR1 and CDR2: MGHRA, YSYEKL. The CDR3 is made up of 14 amino acids. V trimming: 2 bases; J trimming: 3 bases; junction bases outside the gene matches: 4. The CDR3 region is CASSQLTGVYEQYF. CDR3 nucleotides: TGCGCCAGCAGCCAATTAACAGGGGTCTACGAGCAGTACTTC.

The chain is built from TRBV4-1 and TRBJ2-1; D unclear. With 1 base removed from V and 3 bases from J, the gap between germline ends came to 4 bases. Per germline, CDR1 MGHRA and CDR2 YSYEKL. The CDR3 is made up of 13 amino acids. DNA for the CDR3: TGCGCCAGCAGCCAAGTCAGCTACAATGAGCAGTTCTTC. Its translation: CASSQVSYNEQFF.

The V gene is TRBV5-4, the J gene TRBJ2-7; the match to TRBD1 covers 10 bases. Unmatched junction bases numbered 6, after V lost 4 bases and J lost 5 bases. Germline CDR1 and CDR2: SGHNT and YYREEE (reference sequence). There are 14 residues in the CDR3. CDR3 nucleotides: TGTGCCAGCAGCCTCCGGGACAGGGGTAACGAGCAGTACGTC. It encodes CASSLRDRGNEQYV.

This chain joins TRBV15 and TRBJ2-4; D gene uncertain. Trimming shortened V by 4 bases and J by 0 bases, and 13 bases separated the two germline ends. CDR3 length: 16 amino acids. CDR1 LNHNV and CDR2 YYDKDF come from the germline V gene (reference sequence). The CDR3 sequence is CATSTHPPKAKNIQYF. CDR3 DNA: TGTGCCACCAGCACCCACCCCCCAAAAGCCAAAAACATTCAGTACTTC.

The genes are TRBV6-5 and TRBJ2-5, with D perhaps TRBD1 (6 bases). The CDR3 runs 14 residues. Trimming pared 2 bases from V and 1 base from J, leaving 8 bases between. Per germline, CDR1 MNHEY and CDR2 SVGAGI. The CDR3 spells CASSYRGSQETQYF. The DNA for the CDR3 is TGTGCCAGCAGTTACAGGGGGAGCCAAGAGACCCAGTACTTC.

A few counts support this clonotype. This rearrangement joins TRBV20-1 to TRBJ1-3, with 9 bases identical to TRBD1. The CDR3 is 15 residues long. Germline V lookup: CDR1 DFQATT, CDR2 SNEGSKA (reference sequence). The V gene end was trimmed by 6 bases and the J gene end by 4 bases; junction bases not matched to a gene: 10. Here the CDR3 reads CSATRDRVFGNTIYF. CDR3 bases: TGCAGTGCAACTAGGGACAGGGTGTTCGGAAACACCATATATTTT.

CDR3 nucleotide sequence: TGCAGTGCTAGAGATATCGGCACCTCCTACGAGCAGTACGTC. Translating it yields CSARDIGTSYEQYV. The V gene is TRBV20-1, the J gene TRBJ2-7; D is unresolved. V lost 0 bases to trimming and J lost 0 bases, with 9 bases between them. The germline V gene encodes CDR1 DFQATT and CDR2 SNEGSKA (reference sequence). The length of the CDR3 is 14 residues.

This clonotype has only a few counts. V gene TRBV20-1 combines with J gene TRBJ2-1; 11 nucleotides match TRBD2. The ends lost 3 bases at V and 9 bases at J; junction bases unmatched: 13. Germline V gives CDR1 DFQATT, CDR2 SNEGSKA (reference sequence). The CDR3 is 16 residues long. The CDR3 nucleotides read TGCAGTGCTAGGACTCCGGGACTAGCGGACTCGGGTGAGCAGTTCTTC. Amino acids: CSARTPGLADSGEQFF.

The rearrangement joins TRBV5-5 to TRBJ2-1, with D tentatively TRBD1 (5 bases). Trimming left V 9 bases short and J 8 bases short, with 21 bases between. Germline V gene data show CDR1 as SGHKS and CDR2 as YYEKEE (reference sequence). This CDR3 region has 14 residues. CDR3 region: CAIGPRHRLHEQFF. The CDR3 DNA is TGTGCCATCGGCCCCCGGCACAGGTTGCATGAGCAGTTCTTC.

This clonotype turned up a few times. The chain has TRBV6-5 and TRBJ2-2; D might be TRBD1 (5 bases). The CDR3 runs 15 residues. With 0 bases removed from V and 6 bases from J, the gap between germline ends came to 11 bases. Germline CDR1 is MNHEY and CDR2 is SVGAGI. The CDR3 here is CASSYSQGPAGELFF. The CDR3 DNA is TGTGCCAGCAGTTACTCCCAGGGCCCGGCCGGGGAGCTGTTTTTT.

This clonotype showed up just a few times. The J gene is TRBJ2-2, the V gene TRBV6-2 or TRBV6-3; tentative D call: TRBD2 (5 bases). Trimming removed 11 bases from V and 0 bases from J, with 10 bases in between. The CDR3 has 13 residues. The germline gives CDR1 MNHEY, CDR2 SVGEGT. The CDR3 nucleotides read TGTGCCGCAATGGAGGCGAACACCGGGGAGCTGTTTTTT. It encodes CAAMEANTGELFF.

The DNA of the CDR3 is TGTGCCAGCAGTTCCCGCGGACAGGGAGGTTACGAGCAGTACTTC. It is translated as CASSSRGQGGYEQYF. The chain carries TRBV27 and TRBJ2-7, with 8 nucleotides matching TRBD1. The CDR3 consists of 15 residues. Losses at the gene ends were 4 bases for V and 4 bases for J; bases not matched to a gene: 9. CDR1 MNHEY and CDR2 SMNVEV come from the germline V gene (reference sequence).

This clonotype showed up many times. This chain joins TRBV12-3 or TRBV12-4 and TRBJ2-2; D uncertain. Between the trimmed V and J ends, which lost 5 bases and 1 base, there was a span of 8 bases. This CDR3 comprises 14 residues. The CDR3 region has the DNA TGTGCCAGCAGTGAGATCCTGAACACCGGGGAGCTGTTTTTT. Translation: CASSEILNTGELFF.

Concerning this clonotype: The junction and the germline gene differ at one end; a read error may be behind it. This chain connects TRBV6-5 to TRBJ1-1; D unclear. The CDR3 is 13 amino acids. CDR1 MNHEY and CDR2 SVGAGI come from the germline V gene. The CDR3 is CDSSYGWNTEAFF. CDR3 nucleotide sequence: TGTGACAGCAGTTACGGGTGGAACACTGAAGCTTTCTTT.

This clonotype was picked up many times. V usage is TRBV7-9 and J usage is TRBJ2-1; tentative D call: TRBD2 (5 bases). The length of the CDR3 is 13 residues. The V end was cut by 5 bases, the J end by 8 bases, with 13 bases between. Germline V CDR1 and CDR2: SEHNR, FQNEAQ (reference sequence). As DNA, the CDR3 is TGTGCCAGCAGCCAACGGGGTGTCTATGAGCAGTTCTTC. This encodes CASSQRGVYEQFF. The full variable domain, with the rest looked up from reference TRBV7-9 and TRBJ2-1, is DTGVSQNPRHKITKRGQNVTFRCDPISEHNRLYWYRQTLGQGPEFLTYFQNEAQLEKSRLLSDRFSAERPKGSFSTLEIQRTEQGDSAMYLCASSQRGVYEQFFGPGTRLTVL.

This clonotype showed up many times. The rearrangement joins TRBV6-1 to TRBJ2-4, with D unresolved. Per germline, CDR1 MNHNS and CDR2 SASEGT. This CDR3 has 15 residues. The V end lost 3 bases, the J end lost 0 bases, and 9 bases lay between the germline ends. The CDR3 sequence: CASSDHPSAKNIQYF. CDR3 sequence (DNA): TGTGCCAGCAGTGATCACCCTTCAGCCAAAAACATTCAGTACTTC.

In its sample, this clonotype was seen many times. This rearrangement joins TRBV5-1 to TRBJ1-1; D gene uncertain. Germline V gene sequence: CDR1 SGHRS, CDR2 YFSETQ. This CDR3 has 13 amino acids. Trimming pared 3 bases from V and 1 base from J, leaving 7 bases between. CDR3 in DNA: TGCGCCAGCAGCTGGACCGCGAACACTGAAGCTTTCTTT. Translated: CASSWTANTEAFF.

In its sample, this clonotype was seen many times. The gene calls are TRBV25-1 and TRBJ2-2; TRBD1 aligns across 10 bases. This CDR3 has 14 amino acids. The V gene end was trimmed by 8 bases and the J gene end by 8 bases; junction bases not matched to a gene: 8. The germline CDR1 and CDR2 sequences are MGHDK and SYGVNS. The CDR3 here is CASSRDRGAGELFF. The DNA of the CDR3 is TGTGCCAGCTCCCGGGACAGGGGAGCTGGGGAGCTGTTTTTT.

The chain carries TRBV27 and TRBJ2-7; D is possibly TRBD2 (5 bases). The CDR3 covers 14 residues. CDR1 is MNHEY, CDR2 SMNVEV, per germline (reference sequence). V was trimmed by 6 bases and J by 3 bases, leaving 15 bases between them. CDR3 in amino acids: CASSLKGGRYEQYV. In DNA form, the CDR3 reads TGTGCCAGCAGCCTTAAAGGAGGACGCTACGAGCAGTACGTC.

This clonotype was picked up a small number of times. V is TRBV4-1 and J is TRBJ1-6, with unresolved D. This CDR3 spans 14 amino acids. Germline CDR1 is MGHRA and CDR2 is YSYEKL. V lost 2 bases and J lost 8, with 10 bases in between. This CDR3 is CASSQWIRDSPLHF. CDR3 bases: TGCGCCAGCAGCCAATGGATCCGCGATTCACCCCTCCACTTT.

This clonotype was observed a few times. This rearrangement joins TRBV4-3 to TRBJ1-2, with 8 bases aligning to TRBD1. The CDR3 runs 14 residues. Unmatched junction bases numbered 1, after V lost 0 bases and J lost 4 bases. Germline-derived CDR1 and CDR2 are LGHNA and YSLEER. The CDR3 DNA reads TGCGCCAGCAGCCAAGATGACAGGGGCTATGGCTACACCTTC. It codes for CASSQDDRGYGYTF.

As regards this clonotype: Possible read error: a much larger clone is one base away. This sequence joins TRBV5-1 and TRBJ2-7, with 8 positions matching TRBD1. There are 16 residues in the CDR3. Germline CDR1 SGHRS, CDR2 YFSETQ. The CDR3 protein is CASSSARQGSYYEKYF. In DNA, the CDR3 is TGCGCCAGCAGCTCGGCCCGACAGGGGTCCTACTACGAGAAGTACTTC.

This clonotype appeared a few times. This chain connects TRBV20-1 to TRBJ1-2; D gene unclear. Between the trimmed V and J ends, which lost 2 bases and 0 bases, there was a span of 1 base. The CDR3 length is 11 residues. Germline assignment: CDR1 DFQATT and CDR2 SNEGSKA (reference sequence). This chain's CDR3 is CSARPNYGYTF. CDR3 DNA sequence: TGCAGTGCTAGACCTAACTATGGCTACACCTTC.

This clonotype has at least ten counts. This chain connects TRBV7-2 to TRBJ2-3, with 9 positions matching TRBD2. The CDR3 has 14 amino acids. The V gene's germline CDR1 is SGHTA and CDR2 FQGNSA. Trimming took 5 bases from V and 8 from J; bases not matched to a gene: 8. This CDR3 is CASSPWTSVGTQYF. In DNA form, the CDR3 reads TGTGCCAGCAGCCCCTGGACTAGCGTCGGTACGCAGTATTTT.

The chain couples TRBV28 to TRBJ2-3; no clear D gene. The V and J ends lost 3 bases and 4 bases respectively, with 11 bases between them. The germline gives CDR1 MDHEN, CDR2 SYDVKM. This CDR3 has 14 residues. The CDR3, as DNA: TGTGCCAGCAGTTTGACTGGTAGTTCAGATACGCAGTATTTT. Its protein product is CASSLTGSSDTQYF.

The genes are TRBV7-6 and TRBJ1-6, with TRBD1 identical over 7 bases. The V segment lost 5 bases and the J segment 2 bases; nucleotides outside the gene matches: 6. CDR1 is SGHVS and CDR2 is FNYEAQ in the germline V gene. The CDR3 loop spans 16 amino acids. CDR3 DNA sequence: TGTGCCAGCAGCCCCATGCAGGGGGCCTATAATTCACCCCTCCACTTT. Its translation: CASSPMQGAYNSPLHF.

The rearrangement uses TRBV6-4 and TRBJ2-1, with TRBD2 matching over 11 bases. This CDR3 has 16 amino acids. Germline CDR1 MRHNA, CDR2 SNTAGT. The V gene end was trimmed by 2 bases and the J gene end by 4 bases; junction bases not matched to a gene: 4. Here the CDR3 DNA reads TGTGCCAGCAGTGACGGGGTAGCGGGGGGGTACAATGAGCAGTTCTTC. This encodes CASSDGVAGGYNEQFF.

This rearrangement joins TRBV4-2 to TRBJ2-7; tentatively, D is TRBD2 (6 bases). CDR1 is LGHNA and CDR2 is YNFKEQ in the germline V gene. The CDR3 runs to 13 residues. The germline V and J ends were trimmed by 0 bases and 7 bases, with 10 bases remaining between them. The CDR3 sequence: CASSQDAGREQYF. CDR3 nucleotides: TGTGCCAGCAGCCAAGATGCAGGGAGGGAGCAGTACTTC.